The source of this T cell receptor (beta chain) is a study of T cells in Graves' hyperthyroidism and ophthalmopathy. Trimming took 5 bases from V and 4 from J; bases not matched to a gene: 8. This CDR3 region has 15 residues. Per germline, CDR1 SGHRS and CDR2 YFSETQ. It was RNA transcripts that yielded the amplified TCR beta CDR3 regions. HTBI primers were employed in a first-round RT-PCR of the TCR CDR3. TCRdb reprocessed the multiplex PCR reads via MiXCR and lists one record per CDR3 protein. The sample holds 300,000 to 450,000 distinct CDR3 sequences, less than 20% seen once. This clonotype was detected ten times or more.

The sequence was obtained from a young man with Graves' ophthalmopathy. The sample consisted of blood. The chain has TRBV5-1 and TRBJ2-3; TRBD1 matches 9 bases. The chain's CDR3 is CASSSDRGVPDTQYF. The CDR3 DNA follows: TGCGCCAGCAGTTCCGACAGGGGGGTCCCAGATACGCAGTATTTT.